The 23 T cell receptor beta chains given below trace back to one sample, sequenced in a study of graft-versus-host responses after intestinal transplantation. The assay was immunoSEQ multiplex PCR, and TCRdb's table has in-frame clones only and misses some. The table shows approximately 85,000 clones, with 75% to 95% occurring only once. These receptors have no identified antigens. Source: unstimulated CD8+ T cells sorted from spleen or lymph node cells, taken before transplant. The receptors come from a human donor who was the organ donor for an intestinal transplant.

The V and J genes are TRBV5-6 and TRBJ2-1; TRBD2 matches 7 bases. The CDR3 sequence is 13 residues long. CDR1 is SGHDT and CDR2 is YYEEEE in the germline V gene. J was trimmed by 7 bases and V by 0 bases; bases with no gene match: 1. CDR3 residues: CASSLVLANEQFF. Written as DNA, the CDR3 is TGTGCCAGCAGCTTGGTACTAGCGAATGAGCAGTTCTTC.

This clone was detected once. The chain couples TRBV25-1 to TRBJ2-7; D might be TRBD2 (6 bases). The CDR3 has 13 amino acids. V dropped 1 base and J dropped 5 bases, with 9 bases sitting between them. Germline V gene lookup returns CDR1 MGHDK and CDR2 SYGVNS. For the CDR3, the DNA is TGTGCCAGCAGTGAATTCGGAGGGAACGAGCAGTACTTC. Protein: CASSEFGGNEQYF.

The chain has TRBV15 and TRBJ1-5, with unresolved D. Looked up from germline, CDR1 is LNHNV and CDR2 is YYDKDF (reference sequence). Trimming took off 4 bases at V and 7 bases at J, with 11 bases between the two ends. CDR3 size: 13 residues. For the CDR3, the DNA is TGTGCCACCAGCACTTCGGCGAAACAGCCCCAGCATTTT. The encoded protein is CATSTSAKQPQHF.

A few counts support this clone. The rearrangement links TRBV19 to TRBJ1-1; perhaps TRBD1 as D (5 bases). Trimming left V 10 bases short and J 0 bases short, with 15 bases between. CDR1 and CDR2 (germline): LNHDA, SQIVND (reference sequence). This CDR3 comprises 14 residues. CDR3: CATSVGALNTEAFF. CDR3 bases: TGTGCCACCTCGGTCGGGGCACTGAACACTGAAGCTTTCTTT.

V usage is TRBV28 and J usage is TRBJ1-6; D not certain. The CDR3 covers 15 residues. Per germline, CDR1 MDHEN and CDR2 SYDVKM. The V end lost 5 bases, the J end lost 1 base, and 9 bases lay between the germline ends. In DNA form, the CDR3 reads TGTGCCAGCAGTCTTGGAGAGTCCTATAATTCACCCCTCCACTTT. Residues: CASSLGESYNSPLHF.

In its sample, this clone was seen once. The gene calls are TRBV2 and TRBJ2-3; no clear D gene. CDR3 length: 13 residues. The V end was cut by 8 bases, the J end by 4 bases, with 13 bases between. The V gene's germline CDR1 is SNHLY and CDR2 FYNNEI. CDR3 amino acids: CASPPALSDTQYF. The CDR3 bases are TGTGCCAGCCCCCCAGCCCTTTCAGATACGCAGTATTTT.

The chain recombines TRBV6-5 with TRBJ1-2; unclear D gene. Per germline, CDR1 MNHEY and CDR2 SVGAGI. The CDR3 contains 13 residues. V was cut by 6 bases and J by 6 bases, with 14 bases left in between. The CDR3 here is CASSRSSPHGYTF. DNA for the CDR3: TGTGCCAGCAGCCGGAGTTCTCCTCATGGCTACACCTTC.

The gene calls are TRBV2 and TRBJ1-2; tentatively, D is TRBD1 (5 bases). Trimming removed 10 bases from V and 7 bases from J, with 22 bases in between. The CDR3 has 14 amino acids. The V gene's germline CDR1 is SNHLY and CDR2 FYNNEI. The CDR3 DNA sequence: TGTGCCACTCTACCACCCCAGGGCTCTGGTGGCTACACCTTC. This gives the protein CATLPPQGSGGYTF. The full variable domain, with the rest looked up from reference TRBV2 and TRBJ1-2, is EPEVTQTPSHQVTQMGQEVILRCVPISNHLYFYWYRQILGQKVEFLVSFYNNEISEKSEIFDDQFSVERPDGSNFTLKIRSTKLEDSAMYFCATLPPQGSGGYTFGSGTRLTVV.

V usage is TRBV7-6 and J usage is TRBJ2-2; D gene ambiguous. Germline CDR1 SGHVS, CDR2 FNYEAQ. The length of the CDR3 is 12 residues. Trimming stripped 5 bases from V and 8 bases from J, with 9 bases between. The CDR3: CASSLLGGELFF. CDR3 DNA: TGTGCCAGCAGCCTACTCGGGGGGGAGCTGTTTTTT.

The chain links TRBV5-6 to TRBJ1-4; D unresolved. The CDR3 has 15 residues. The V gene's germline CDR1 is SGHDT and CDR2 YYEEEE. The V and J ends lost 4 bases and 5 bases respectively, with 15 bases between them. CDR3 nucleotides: TGTGCCAGCAGCCGGGCGCGGAGGACGAATGAAAAACTGTTTTTT. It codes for CASSRARRTNEKLFF.

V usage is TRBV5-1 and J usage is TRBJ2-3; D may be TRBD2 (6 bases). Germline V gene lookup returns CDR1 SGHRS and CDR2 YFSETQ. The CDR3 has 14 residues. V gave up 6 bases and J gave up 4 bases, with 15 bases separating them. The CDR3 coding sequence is TGCGCCAGCACTTGGAGGGAAATGGCAGATACGCAGTATTTT. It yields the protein CASTWREMADTQYF.

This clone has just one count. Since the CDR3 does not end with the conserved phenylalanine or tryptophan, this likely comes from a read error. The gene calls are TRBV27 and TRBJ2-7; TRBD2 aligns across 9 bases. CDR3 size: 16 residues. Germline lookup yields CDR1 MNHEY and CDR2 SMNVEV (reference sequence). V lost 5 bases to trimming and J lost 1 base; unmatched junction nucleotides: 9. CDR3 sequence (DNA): TGTGCCAGCAGTAGGCCTAGCGGGATCCGGTCCTACGAGCAGTACCTC. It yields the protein CASSRPSGIRSYEQYL.

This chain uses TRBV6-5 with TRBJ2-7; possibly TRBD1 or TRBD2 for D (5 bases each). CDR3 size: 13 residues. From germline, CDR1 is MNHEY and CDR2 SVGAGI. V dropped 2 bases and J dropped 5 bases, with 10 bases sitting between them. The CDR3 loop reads CASSYGRDHEQYF. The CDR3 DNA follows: TGTGCCAGCAGTTACGGCAGGGACCACGAGCAGTACTTC.

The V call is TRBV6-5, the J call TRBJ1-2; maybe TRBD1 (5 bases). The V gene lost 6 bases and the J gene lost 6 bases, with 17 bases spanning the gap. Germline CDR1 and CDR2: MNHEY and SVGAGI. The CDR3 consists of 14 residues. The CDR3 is CASRIREGLDGYTF. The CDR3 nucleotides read TGTGCCAGCAGGATCAGGGAGGGGCTCGATGGCTACACCTTC.

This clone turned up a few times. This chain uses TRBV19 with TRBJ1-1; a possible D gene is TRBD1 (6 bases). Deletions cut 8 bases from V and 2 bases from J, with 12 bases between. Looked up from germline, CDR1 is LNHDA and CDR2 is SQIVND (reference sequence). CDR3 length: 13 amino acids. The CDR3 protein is CASDRSGNTEAFF. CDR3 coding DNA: TGTGCCAGTGACAGGAGCGGAAACACTGAAGCTTTCTTT.

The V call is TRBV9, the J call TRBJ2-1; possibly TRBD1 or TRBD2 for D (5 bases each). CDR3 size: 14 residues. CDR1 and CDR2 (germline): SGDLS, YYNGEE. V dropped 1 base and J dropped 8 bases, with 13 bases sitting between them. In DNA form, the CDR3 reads TGTGCCAGCAGCGTATTTGGGGGAGCCCATGAGCAGTTCTTC. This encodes CASSVFGGAHEQFF.

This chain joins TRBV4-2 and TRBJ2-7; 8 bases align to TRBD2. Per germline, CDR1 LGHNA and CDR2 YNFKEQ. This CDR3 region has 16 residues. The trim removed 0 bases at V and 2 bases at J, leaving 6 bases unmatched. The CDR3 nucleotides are TGTGCCAGCAGCCAAGAAGGAGGTAGCGGGGCCTACGAGCAGTACTTC. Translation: CASSQEGGSGAYEQYF.

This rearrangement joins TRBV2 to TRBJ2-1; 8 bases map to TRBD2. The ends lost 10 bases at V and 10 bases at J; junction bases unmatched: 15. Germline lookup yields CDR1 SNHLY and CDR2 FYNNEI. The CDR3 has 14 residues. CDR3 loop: CANNRGGKAGEQFF. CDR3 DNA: TGTGCCAACAATCGGGGGGGCAAGGCGGGCGAGCAGTTCTTC.

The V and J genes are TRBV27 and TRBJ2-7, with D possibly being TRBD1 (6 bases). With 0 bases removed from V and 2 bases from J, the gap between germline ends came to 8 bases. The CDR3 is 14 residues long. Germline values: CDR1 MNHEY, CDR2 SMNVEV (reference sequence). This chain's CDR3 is CASSLSTGPYEQYF. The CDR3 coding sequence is TGTGCCAGCAGTTTATCTACAGGGCCCTACGAGCAGTACTTC.

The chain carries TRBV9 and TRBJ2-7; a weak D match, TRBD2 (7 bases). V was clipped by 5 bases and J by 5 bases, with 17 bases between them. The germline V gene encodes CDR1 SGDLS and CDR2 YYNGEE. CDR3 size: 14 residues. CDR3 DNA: TGTGCCAGCAGGGGAGGGGGAGACGGTGACGAGCAGTACTTC. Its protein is CASRGGGDGDEQYF.

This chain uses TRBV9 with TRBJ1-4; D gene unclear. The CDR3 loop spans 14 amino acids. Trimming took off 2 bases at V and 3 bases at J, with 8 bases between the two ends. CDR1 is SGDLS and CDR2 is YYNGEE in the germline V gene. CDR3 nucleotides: TGTGCCAGCAGCGTCACCGGGTCTAATGAAAAACTGTTTTTT. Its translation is CASSVTGSNEKLFF.

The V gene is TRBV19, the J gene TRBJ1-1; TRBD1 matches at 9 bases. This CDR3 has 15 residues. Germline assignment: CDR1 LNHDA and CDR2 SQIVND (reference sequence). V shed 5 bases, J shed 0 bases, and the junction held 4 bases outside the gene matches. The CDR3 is CASSPGQGMNTEAFF. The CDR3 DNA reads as TGTGCCAGTAGTCCCGGACAGGGGATGAACACTGAAGCTTTCTTT.

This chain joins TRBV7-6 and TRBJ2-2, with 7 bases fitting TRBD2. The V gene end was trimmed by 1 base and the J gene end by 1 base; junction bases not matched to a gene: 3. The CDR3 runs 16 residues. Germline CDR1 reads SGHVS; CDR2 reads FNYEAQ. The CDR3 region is CASSLVTGGNTGELFF. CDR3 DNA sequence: TGTGCCAGCAGCTTAGTAACGGGGGGGAACACCGGGGAGCTGTTTTTT.